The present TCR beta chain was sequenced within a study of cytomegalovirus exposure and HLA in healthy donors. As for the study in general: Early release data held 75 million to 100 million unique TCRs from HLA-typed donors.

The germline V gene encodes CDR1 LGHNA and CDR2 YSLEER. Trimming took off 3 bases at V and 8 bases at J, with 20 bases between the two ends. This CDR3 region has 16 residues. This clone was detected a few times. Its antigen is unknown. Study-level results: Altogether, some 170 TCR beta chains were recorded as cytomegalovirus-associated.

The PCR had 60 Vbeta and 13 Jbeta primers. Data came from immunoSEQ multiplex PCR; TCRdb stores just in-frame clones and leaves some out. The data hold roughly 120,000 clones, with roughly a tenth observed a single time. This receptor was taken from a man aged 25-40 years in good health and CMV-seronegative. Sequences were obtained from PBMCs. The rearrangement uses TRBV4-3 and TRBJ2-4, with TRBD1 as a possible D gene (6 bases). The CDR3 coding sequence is TGCGCCAGCAGCCACGCGACGAACAGGGATCTGGACATTCAGTACTTC. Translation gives CASSHATNRDLDIQYF.